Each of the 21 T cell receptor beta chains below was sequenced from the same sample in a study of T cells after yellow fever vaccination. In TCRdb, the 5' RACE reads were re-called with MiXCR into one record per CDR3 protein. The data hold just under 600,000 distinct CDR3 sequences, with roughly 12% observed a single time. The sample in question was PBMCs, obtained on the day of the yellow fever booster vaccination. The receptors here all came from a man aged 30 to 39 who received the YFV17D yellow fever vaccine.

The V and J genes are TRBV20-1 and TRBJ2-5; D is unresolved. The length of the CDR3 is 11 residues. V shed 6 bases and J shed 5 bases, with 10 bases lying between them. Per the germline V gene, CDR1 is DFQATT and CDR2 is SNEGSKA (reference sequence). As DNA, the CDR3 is TGCAGTGCGGAGCCCCGGGAGACCCAGTACTTC. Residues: CSAEPRETQYF.

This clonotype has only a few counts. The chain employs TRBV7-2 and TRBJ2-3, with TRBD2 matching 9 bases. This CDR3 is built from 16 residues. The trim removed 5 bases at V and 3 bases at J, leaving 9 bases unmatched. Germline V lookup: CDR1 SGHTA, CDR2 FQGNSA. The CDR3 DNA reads TGTGCCAGCAGCCCTAGCGGGACATCACTGACAGATACGCAGTATTTT. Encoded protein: CASSPSGTSLTDTQYF.

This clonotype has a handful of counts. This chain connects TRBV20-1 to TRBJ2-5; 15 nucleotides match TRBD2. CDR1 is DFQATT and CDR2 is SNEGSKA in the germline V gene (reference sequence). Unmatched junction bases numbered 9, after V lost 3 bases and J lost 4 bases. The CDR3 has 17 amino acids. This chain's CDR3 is CSASGLAGGPSGETQYF. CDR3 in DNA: TGCAGTGCTAGTGGACTAGCGGGAGGGCCATCGGGAGAGACCCAGTACTTC.

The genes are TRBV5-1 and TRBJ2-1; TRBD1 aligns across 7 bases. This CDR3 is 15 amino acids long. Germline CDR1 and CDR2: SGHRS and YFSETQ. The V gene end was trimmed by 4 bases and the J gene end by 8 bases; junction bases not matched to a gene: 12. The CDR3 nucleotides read TGCGCCAGCAGCCCCCCGAAGGGGGCATCCGATGAGCAGTTCTTC. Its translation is CASSPPKGASDEQFF. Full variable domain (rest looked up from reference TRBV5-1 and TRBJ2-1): KAGVTQTPRYLIKTRGQQVTLSCSPISGHRSVSWYQQTPGQGLQFLFEYFSETQRNKGNFPGRFSGRQFSNSRSEMNVSTLELGDSALYLCASSPPKGASDEQFFGPGTRLTVL.

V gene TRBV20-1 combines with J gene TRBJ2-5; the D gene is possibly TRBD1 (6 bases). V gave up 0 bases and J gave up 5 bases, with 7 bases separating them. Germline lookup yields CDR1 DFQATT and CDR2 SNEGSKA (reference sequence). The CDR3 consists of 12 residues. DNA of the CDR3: TGCAGTGCTAGAGACACAGGGGAGACCCAGTACTTC. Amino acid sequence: CSARDTGETQYF.

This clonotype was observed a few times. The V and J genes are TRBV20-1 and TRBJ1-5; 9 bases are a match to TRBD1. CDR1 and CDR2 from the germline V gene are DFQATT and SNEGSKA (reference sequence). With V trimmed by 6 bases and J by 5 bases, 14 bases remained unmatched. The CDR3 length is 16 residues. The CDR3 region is CSALGGQGRRDQPQHF. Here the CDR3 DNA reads TGCAGTGCCCTAGGAGGACAGGGGAGAAGGGATCAGCCCCAGCATTTT.

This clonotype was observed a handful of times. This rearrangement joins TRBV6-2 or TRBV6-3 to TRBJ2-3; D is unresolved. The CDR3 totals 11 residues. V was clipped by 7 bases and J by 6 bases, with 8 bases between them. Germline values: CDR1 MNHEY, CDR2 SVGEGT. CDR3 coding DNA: TGTGCCAGCATCAAGCTGGATACGCAGTATTTT. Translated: CASIKLDTQYF.

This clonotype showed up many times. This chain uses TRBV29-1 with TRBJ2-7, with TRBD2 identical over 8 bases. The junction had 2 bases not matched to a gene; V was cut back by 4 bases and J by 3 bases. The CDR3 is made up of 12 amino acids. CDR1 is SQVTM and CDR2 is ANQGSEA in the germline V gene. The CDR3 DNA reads TGCAGCGTTGGGAGCGGGAGCTACGAGCAGTACTTC. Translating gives CSVGSGSYEQYF.

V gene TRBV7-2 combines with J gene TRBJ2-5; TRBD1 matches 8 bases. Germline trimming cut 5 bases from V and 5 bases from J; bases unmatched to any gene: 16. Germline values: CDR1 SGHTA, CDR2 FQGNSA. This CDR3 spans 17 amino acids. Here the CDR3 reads CASSPVGGTGGFETQYF. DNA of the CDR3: TGTGCCAGCAGCCCCGTTGGAGGGACAGGAGGGTTTGAGACCCAGTACTTC.

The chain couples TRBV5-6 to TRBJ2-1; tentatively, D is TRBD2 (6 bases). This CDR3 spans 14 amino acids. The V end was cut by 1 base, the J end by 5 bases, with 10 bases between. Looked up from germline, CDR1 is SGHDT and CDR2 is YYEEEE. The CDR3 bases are TGTGCCAGCAGCTTGCGGGAGAGACACAATGAGCAGTTCTTC. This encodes CASSLRERHNEQFF.

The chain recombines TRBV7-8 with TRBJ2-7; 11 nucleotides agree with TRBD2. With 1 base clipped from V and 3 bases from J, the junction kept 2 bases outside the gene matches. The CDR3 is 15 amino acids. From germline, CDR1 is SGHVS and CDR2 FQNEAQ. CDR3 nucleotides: TGTGCCAGCAGCTTAGAACTAGCGGGAGTCTACGAGCAGTACTTC. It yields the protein CASSLELAGVYEQYF.

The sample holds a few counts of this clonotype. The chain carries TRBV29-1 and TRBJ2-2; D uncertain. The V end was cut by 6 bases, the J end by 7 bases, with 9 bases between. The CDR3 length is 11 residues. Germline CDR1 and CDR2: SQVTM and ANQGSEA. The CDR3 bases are TGCAGCGTAGTATCTATCGGGGAGCTGTTTTTT. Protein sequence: CSVVSIGELFF.

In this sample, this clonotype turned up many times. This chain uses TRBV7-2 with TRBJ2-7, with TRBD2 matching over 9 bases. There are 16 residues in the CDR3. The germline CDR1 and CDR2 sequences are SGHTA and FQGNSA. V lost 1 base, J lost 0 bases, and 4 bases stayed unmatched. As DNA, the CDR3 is TGTGCCAGCAGCTTAGTCGCGGGAGGGCCCTCCTACGAGCAGTACTTC. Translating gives CASSLVAGGPSYEQYF. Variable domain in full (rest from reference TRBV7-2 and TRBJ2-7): GAGVSQSPSNKVTEKGKDVELRCDPISGHTALYWYRQSLGQGLEFLIYFQGNSAPDKSGLPSDRFSAERTGGSVSTLTIQRTQQEDSAVYLCASSLVAGGPSYEQYFGPGTRLTVT.

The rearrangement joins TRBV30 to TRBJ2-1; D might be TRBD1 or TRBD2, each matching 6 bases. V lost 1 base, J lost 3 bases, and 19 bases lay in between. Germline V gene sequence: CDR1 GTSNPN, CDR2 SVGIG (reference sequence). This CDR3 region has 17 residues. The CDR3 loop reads CAWSDPRGPRGYNEQFF. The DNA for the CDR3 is TGTGCCTGGAGTGACCCTCGGGGGCCGCGGGGCTACAATGAGCAGTTCTTC.

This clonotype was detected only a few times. This chain's CDR3 is CSAREPGSSYNSPLHF. The CDR3 DNA reads as TGCAGTGCTAGAGAGCCGGGGAGCTCCTATAATTCACCCCTCCACTTT. V gene TRBV20-1 combines with J gene TRBJ1-6; D not resolved. Germline-derived CDR1 and CDR2 are DFQATT and SNEGSKA (reference sequence). This CDR3 contains 16 residues. The V end lost 0 bases, the J end lost 0 bases, and 9 bases lay between the germline ends.

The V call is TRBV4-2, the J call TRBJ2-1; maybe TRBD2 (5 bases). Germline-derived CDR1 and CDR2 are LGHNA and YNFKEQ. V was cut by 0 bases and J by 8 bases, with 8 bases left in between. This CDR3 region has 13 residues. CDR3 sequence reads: CASSQEMRDEQFF. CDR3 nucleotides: TGTGCCAGCAGCCAAGAGATGCGGGATGAGCAGTTCTTC.

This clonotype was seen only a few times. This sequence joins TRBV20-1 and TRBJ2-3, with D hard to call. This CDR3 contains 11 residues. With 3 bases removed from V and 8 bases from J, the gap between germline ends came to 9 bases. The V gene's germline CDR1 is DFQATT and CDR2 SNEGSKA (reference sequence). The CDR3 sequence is CSASPGSTQYF. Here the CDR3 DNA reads TGCAGTGCTAGCCCCGGCAGTACGCAGTATTTT.

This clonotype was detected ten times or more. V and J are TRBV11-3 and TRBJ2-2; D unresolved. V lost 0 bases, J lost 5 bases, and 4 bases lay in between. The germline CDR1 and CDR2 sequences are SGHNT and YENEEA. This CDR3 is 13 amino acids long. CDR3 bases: TGTGCCAGCAGCTTAGAGGGTACCGGGGAGCTGTTTTTT. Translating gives CASSLEGTGELFF.

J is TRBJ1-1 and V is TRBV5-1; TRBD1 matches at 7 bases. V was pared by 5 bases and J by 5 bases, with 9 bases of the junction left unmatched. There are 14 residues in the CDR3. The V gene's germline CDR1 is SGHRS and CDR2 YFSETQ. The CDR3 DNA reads TGCGCCAGCAGGGCTGACAGGGTTCGAACTGAAGCTTTCTTT. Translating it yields CASRADRVRTEAFF. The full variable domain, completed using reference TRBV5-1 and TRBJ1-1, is KAGVTQTPRYLIKTRGQQVTLSCSPISGHRSVSWYQQTPGQGLQFLFEYFSETQRNKGNFPGRFSGRQFSNSRSEMNVSTLELGDSALYLCASRADRVRTEAFFGQGTRLTVV.

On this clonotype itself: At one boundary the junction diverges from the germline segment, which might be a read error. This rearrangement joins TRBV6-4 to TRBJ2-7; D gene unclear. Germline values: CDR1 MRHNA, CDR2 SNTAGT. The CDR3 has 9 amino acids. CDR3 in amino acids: CASSDRVDF. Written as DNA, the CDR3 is TGTGCCAGCAGTGACAGGGTTGACTTC.

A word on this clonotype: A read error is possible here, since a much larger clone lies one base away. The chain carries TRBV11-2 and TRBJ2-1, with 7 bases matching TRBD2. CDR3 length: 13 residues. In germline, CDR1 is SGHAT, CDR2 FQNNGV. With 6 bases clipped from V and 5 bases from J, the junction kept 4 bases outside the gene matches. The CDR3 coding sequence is TGTGCCAGCAGTCTAGCGGAAGACAATGAGCAGTTCTTC. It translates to CASSLAEDNEQFF.